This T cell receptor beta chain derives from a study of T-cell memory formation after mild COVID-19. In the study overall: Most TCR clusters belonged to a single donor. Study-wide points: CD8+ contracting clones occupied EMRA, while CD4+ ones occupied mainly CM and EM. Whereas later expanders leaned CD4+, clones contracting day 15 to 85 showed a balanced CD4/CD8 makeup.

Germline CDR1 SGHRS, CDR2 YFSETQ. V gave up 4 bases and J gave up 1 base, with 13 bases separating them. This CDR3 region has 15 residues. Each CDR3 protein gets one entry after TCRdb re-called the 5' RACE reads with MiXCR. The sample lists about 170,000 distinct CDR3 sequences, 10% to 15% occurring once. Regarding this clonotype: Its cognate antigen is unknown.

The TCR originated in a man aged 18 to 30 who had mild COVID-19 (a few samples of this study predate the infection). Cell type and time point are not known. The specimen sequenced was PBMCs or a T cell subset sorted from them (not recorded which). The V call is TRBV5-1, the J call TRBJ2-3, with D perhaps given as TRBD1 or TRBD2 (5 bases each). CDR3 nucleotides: TGCGCCAGCAGCCGATGGTCGGGGCGCACAGATACGCAGTATTTT. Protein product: CASSRWSGRTDTQYF.